These 9 T cell receptor beta chains share one sample of origin, sequenced in a study of beta chain features in type 1 diabetes. Expressed TCRB transcripts were sequenced after all isolated RNA was converted to cDNA. Generated by immunoSEQ multiplex PCR, the TCRdb table keeps only in-frame clones and is missing some. The data show 30,000 to 45,000 clones, with roughly two thirds seen just once and over 2% held by the top ten. Sequencing input: Tregs from blood. Receptors originate from a woman aged 30 to 39 in good health.

This rearrangement joins TRBV11-1 to TRBJ1-2, with 8 positions matching TRBD1. The germline V gene has CDR1 SGHAT and CDR2 FQDESV (reference sequence). The trim removed 5 bases at V and 8 bases at J, leaving 7 bases unmatched. The CDR3 runs to 13 residues. CDR3 loop: CASSRRGRDGYTF. The CDR3, as DNA: TGTGCCAGCAGCCGCAGGGGGCGCGACGGCTACACCTTC.

This chain uses TRBV5-4 with TRBJ2-5, with a weak D call TRBD2 (6 bases). Trimming left V 4 bases short and J 5 bases short, with 15 bases between. Germline CDR1 is SGHNT and CDR2 is YYREEE (reference sequence). This CDR3 comprises 14 residues. CDR3 DNA: TGTGCCAGCAGCACTCCTGGGGGGACGGAGACCCAGTACTTC. Translation gives CASSTPGGTETQYF.

J is TRBJ2-1 and V is TRBV4-3, with D perhaps matching TRBD1 (5 bases). The CDR3 spans 16 residues. Between the trimmed V and J ends, which lost 0 bases and 2 bases, there was a span of 11 bases. Germline V lookup: CDR1 LGHNA, CDR2 YSLEER. Here the CDR3 reads CASSQEGRPPYNEQFF. The CDR3 nucleotides read TGCGCCAGCAGCCAAGAGGGGCGGCCCCCCTACAATGAGCAGTTCTTC.

The V and J genes are TRBV7-3 and TRBJ2-2; 7 bases match TRBD1. The CDR3 consists of 14 residues. The germline V gene encodes CDR1 SGHTA and CDR2 FQGTGA. V lost 3 bases, J lost 3 bases, and 1 base stayed unmatched. The CDR3 loop reads CASSLGQYTGELFF. The CDR3 coding sequence is TGTGCCAGCAGCTTGGGACAGTACACCGGGGAGCTGTTTTTT.

With regard to this clone: The sample has other DNA sequences that encode this CDR3 too. This chain uses TRBV7-8 with TRBJ2-1, with D possibly TRBD1 on 6 matching bases. Per the germline V gene, CDR1 is SGHVS and CDR2 is FQNEAQ. V gave up 0 bases and J gave up 4 bases, with 7 bases separating them. The CDR3 has 14 residues. The CDR3 region has the DNA TGTGCCAGCAGCTTAGCAGGGGGATACAATGAGCAGTTCTTC. As protein: CASSLAGGYNEQFF.

The genes are TRBV4-3 and TRBJ1-2, with D possibly being TRBD1 (5 bases). The germline V and J ends were trimmed by 2 bases and 7 bases, with 11 bases remaining between them. The germline V gene encodes CDR1 LGHNA and CDR2 YSLEER. CDR3 length: 13 residues. The CDR3 DNA is TGCGCCAGCAGCCAACAGGGATCCAGTGGCTACACCTTC. Translation gives CASSQQGSSGYTF.

This clone was counted a single time. The J gene is TRBJ2-6, the V gene TRBV7-6, with D uncertain. Germline V CDR1 and CDR2: SGHVS, FNYEAQ. This CDR3 region has 16 residues. Trimming took 1 base from V and 1 from J, leaving 8 bases between them. The CDR3 DNA reads TGTGCCAGCAGCTTAGAACACGGGTCTGGGGCCAACGTCCTGACTTTC. It encodes CASSLEHGSGANVLTF.

This clone was picked up one time. This sequence joins TRBV7-2 and TRBJ2-2, with 9 bases lining up with TRBD2. Germline V gene data show CDR1 as SGHTA and CDR2 as FQGNSA. The V segment lost 1 base and the J segment 2 bases; nucleotides outside the gene matches: 5. The CDR3 contains 17 residues. The CDR3 loop reads CASSLERLAGNTGELFF. The CDR3 DNA reads TGTGCCAGCAGCTTAGAGCGGCTAGCGGGAAACACCGGGGAGCTGTTTTTT.

There are a few counts of this clone. This chain uses TRBV2 with TRBJ2-3; TRBD2 agrees at 10 bases. Germline V gene lookup returns CDR1 SNHLY and CDR2 FYNNEI. V lost 9 bases, J lost 1 base, and 4 bases stayed unmatched. The CDR3 extends over 14 amino acids. Written as DNA, the CDR3 is TGTGCCAGGGCAGGACTAGCGGGCACAGATACGCAGTATTTT. The encoded protein is CARAGLAGTDTQYF.